The sequence of this T cell receptor beta chain was determined in a study of lymphopenia after photon versus proton radiotherapy. The repertoire was sequenced with immunoSEQ multiplex PCR; TCRdb's copy has only in-frame clones and lacks some. The data show 15,000 or so clones, 84% seen once. Germline lookup yields CDR1 SGHDT and CDR2 YYEEEE. Between the trimmed V and J ends, which lost 1 base and 5 bases, there was a span of 22 bases. The CDR3 is 18 amino acids. The clonotype originates from a man between 65 and 79 years old with pancreatic cancer. The material sequenced was peripheral blood, taken from a patient treated with proton-based radiotherapy. The chain joins TRBV5-6 to TRBJ1-5; D not resolved. CDR3 region: CASSLYRSGRYNYQPQHF. The CDR3 region has the DNA TGTGCCAGCAGCTTGTATCGGAGTGGCAGGTATAATTATCAGCCCCAGCATTTT.